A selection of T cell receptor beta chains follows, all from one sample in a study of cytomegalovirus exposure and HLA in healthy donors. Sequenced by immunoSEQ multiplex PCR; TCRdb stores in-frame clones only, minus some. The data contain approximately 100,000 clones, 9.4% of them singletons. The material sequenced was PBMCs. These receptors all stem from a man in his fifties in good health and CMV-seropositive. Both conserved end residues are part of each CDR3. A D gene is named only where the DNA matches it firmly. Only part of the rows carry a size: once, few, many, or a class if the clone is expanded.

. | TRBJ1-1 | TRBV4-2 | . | TGTGCCAGCAGCCAAAGATTTCAGGGGAACACTGAAGCTTTCTTT | CASSQRFQGNTEAFF
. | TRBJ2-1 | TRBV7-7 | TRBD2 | TGTGCTAGCAGCCGAGGACTAGCGGGAGTTAATGAGCAGTTCTTC | CASSRGLAGVNEQFF
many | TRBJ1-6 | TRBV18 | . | TGTGCCAGCTCACCACCGAGGTCGAGTTCACCCCTCCACTTT | CASSPPRSSSPLHF
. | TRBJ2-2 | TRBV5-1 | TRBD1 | TGCGCCAGCAGCTCAATCCGGGACAGGGGAACCGGGGAGCTGTTTTTT | CASSSIRDRGTGELFF
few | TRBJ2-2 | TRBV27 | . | TGTGCCAGCAGCTTGAACACCGGGGAGCTGTTTTTT | CASSLNTGELFF
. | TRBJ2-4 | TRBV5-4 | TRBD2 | TGTGCCAGCAGCTCGGCGACTAGCGGAGTAGCCAAAAACATTCAGTACTTC | CASSSATSGVAKNIQYF
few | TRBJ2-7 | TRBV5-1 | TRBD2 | TGCGCCAGCAGCTGGTTCAGCGGGAGCTCCTACGAGCAGTACTTC | CASSWFSGSSYEQYF
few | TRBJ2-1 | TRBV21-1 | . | TGTGCCAGCAGCAAAGGCCGTACCGTAGGGGACAATGAGCAGTTCTTC | CASSKGRTVGDNEQFF
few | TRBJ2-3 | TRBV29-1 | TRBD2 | TGCAGCGTGGCCGGGACTAGCGGGAGGAGGACAGATACGCAGTATTTT | CSVAGTSGRRTDTQYF
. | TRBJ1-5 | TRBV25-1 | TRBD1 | TGTGCCAGCAGCTACGGACAGGGGAATCAGCCCCAGCATTTT | CASSYGQGNQPQHF
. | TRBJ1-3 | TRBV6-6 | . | TGTGCCAGCAGTTACTTACATTTCTCTGGAAACACCATATATTTT | CASSYLHFSGNTIYF
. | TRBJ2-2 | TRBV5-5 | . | TGTGCCAGTCATGAAGGGGGAACGAACACCGGGGAGCTGTTTTTT | CASHEGGTNTGELFF
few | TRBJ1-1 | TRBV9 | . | TGTGCCAGCAGCGTAGAGGGAATCCGGGGCACTGAAGCTTTCTTT | CASSVEGIRGTEAFF
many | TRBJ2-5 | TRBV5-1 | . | TGCGCCAGCAGCTTGGGAGGAGGAGAGACCCAGTACTTC | CASSLGGGETQYF
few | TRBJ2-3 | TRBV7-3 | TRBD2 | TGTGCCAGCAGCTTATTAGCGGGGGACACAGATACGCAGTATTTT | CASSLLAGDTDTQYF
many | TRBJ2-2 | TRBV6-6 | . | TGTGCCAGCAGTTACGACGGACAGTCGAGGCTGTTTTTT | CASSYDGQSRLFF
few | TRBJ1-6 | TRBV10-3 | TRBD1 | TGTGCCATCAGCCTGGACAGGGGAAATTCACCCCTCCACTTT | CAISLDRGNSPLHF
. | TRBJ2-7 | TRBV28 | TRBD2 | TGTGCCAGCAGCCTCTTGGGACTAGCCTCCTACGAGCAGTACTTC | CASSLLGLASYEQYF
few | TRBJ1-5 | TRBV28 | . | TGTGCCAGCAGCCTGGGGGGGTCTAGCAATCAGCCCCAGCATTTT | CASSLGGSSNQPQHF
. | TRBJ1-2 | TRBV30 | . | TGTGCCTGGAGTGTACAAGGGGCAGGCTATGGCTACACCTTC | CAWSVQGAGYGYTF
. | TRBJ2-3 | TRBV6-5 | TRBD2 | TGTGTCAGCAGTTACTCCGGACTAGCGGGAGGGTCGCAGTATTTT | CVSSYSGLAGGSQYF
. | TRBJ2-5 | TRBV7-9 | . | TGTGCCAGCAGGCAAAAACAGGGAGAACAAGAGACCCAGTACTTC | CASRQKQGEQETQYF
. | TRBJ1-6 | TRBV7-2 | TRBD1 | TGTGCCAGCAGCTTAGAGGCGGCAGGGGGTGACCCCCTCCACTTT | CASSLEAAGGDPLHF
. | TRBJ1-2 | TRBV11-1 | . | TGTGCCAGCAGCCCGGAGCTAAACTATGGCTACACCTTC | CASSPELNYGYTF
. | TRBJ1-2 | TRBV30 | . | TGTGCCTGGATGCGCGGGGTCGGGGCCTATGGCTACACCTTC | CAWMRGVGAYGYTF
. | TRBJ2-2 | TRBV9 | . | TGTGCCAGCAGCGCCCGTAGCACCGGGGAGCTGTTTTTT | CASSARSTGELFF
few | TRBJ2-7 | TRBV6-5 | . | TGTGCCAGCAGTTACTCGGAAGGCGGAAACTACGAGCAGTACTTC | CASSYSEGGNYEQYF
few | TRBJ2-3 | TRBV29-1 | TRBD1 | TGCAGCGTTGTAGACAGGGGGATAAGCATAACAGATACGCAGTATTTT | CSVVDRGISITDTQYF
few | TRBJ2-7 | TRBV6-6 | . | TGTGCCAGCAGTTACTCGACGGGACGGGGGTACGAGCAGTACTTC | CASSYSTGRGYEQYF
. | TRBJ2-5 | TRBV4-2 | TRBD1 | TGTGCCAGCAGCCAAGGTGGACAGGGGACAGAGACCCAGTACTTC | CASSQGGQGTETQYF
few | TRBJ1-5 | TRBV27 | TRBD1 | TGTGCCAGCAGTCCAATCTCCTTGGACAGGGCTTTGCAGCCCCAGCATTTT | CASSPISLDRALQPQHF
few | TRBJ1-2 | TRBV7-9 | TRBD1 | TGTGCCAGCAGCGTAGGGACAGGGGGCGGTAATGGCTACACCTTC | CASSVGTGGGNGYTF
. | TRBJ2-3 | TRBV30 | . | TGTGCCTGGAGGGGGCTTGCAGATACGCAGTATTTT | CAWRGLADTQYF
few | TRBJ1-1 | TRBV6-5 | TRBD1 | TGTGCCAGCAGTTCACAGGGGAGAACTGAAGCTTTCTTT | CASSSQGRTEAFF
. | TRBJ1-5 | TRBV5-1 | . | TGCGCCAGCAGCCCAGGGAATAGCAATCAGCCCCAGCATTTT | CASSPGNSNQPQHF
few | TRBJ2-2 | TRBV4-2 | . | TGTGCCAGCAGCCAAAACTCGGCGGGTAGGACCGGGGAGCTGTTTTTT | CASSQNSAGRTGELFF
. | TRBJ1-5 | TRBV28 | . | TGTGCCAGCAGTGGGGACTCTCGGGGCGAACAGCCCCAGCATTTT | CASSGDSRGEQPQHF
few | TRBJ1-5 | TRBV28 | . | TGTGCCAGCAAGCAAGGGGTTAGCAATCAGCCCCAGCATTTT | CASKQGVSNQPQHF
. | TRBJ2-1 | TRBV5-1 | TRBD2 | TGCGCCAGCAGCTGGGGACTAGCGGGAAGAATCTACAATGAGCAGTTCTTC | CASSWGLAGRIYNEQFF
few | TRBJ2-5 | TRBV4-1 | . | TGCGCCAGCAGCCATCTACAGGGCCGGGAGACCCAGTACTTC | CASSHLQGRETQYF
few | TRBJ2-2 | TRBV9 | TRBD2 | TGTGCCAGCAGCCCCCGACTAGCGGAAGTCACCGGGGAGCTGTTTTTT | CASSPRLAEVTGELFF
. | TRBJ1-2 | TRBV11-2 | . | TGTGCCAGCACTTTCGATGCAGTTAACTATGGCTACACCTTC | CASTFDAVNYGYTF
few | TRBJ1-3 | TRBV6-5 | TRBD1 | TGTGCCAGCAGTTACGGGACAGACTCTGGAAACACCATATATTTT | CASSYGTDSGNTIYF
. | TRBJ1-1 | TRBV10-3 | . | TGTGCCATCAGTGTCAGGGGCGGCACTGAAGCTTTCTTT | CAISVRGGTEAFF
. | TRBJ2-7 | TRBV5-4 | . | TGTGCCAGCAGCCCCCGGGGAGGCGAGGGGTACGAGCAGTACTTC | CASSPRGGEGYEQYF
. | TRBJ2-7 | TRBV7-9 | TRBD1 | TGTGCCAGCAGCTTGACAGGGGGCGGGCAGTACTTC | CASSLTGGGQYF
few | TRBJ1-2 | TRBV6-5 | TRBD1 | TGTGCCAGCAGATCACAGGGGGGTGATGGCTACACCTTC | CASRSQGGDGYTF